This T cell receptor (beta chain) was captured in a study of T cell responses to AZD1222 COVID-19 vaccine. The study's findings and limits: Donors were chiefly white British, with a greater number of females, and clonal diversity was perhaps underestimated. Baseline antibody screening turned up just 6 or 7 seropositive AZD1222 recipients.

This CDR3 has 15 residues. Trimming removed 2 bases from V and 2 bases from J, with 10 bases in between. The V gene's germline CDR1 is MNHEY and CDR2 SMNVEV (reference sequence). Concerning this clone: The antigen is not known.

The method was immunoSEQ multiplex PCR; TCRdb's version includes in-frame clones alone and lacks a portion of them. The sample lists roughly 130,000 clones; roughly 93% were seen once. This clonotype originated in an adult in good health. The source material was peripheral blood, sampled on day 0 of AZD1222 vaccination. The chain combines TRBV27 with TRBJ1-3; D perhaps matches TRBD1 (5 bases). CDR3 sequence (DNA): TGTGCCAGCAGTTTAGACAGAAGGCCTGGAAACACCATATATTTT. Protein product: CASSLDRRPGNTIYF.